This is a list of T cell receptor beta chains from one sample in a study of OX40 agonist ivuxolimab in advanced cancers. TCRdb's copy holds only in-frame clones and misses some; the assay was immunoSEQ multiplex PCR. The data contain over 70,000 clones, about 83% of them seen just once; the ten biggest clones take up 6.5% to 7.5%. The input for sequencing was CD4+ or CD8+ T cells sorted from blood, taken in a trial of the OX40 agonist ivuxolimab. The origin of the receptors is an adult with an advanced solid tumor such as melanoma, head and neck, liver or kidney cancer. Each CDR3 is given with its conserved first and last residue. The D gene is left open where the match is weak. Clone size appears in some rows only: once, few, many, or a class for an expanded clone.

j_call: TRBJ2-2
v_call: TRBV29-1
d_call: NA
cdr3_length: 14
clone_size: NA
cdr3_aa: CSVEWGFNTGELFF
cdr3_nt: TGCAGCGTTGAGTGGGGGTTTAACACCGGGGAGCTGTTTTTT

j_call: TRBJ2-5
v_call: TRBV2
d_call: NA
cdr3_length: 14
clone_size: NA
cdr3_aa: CASRDSHVQETQYF
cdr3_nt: TGTGCCAGCAGGGACAGTCACGTTCAAGAGACCCAGTACTTC

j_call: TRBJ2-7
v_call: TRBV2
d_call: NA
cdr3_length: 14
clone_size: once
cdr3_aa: CASSESPGLYEQYF
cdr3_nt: TGTGCCAGCAGTGAGTCCCCGGGGCTCTACGAGCAGTACTTC

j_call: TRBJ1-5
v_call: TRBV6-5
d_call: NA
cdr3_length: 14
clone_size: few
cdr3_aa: CASRRGASNQPQHF
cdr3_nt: TGTGCCAGCAGAAGGGGGGCGAGCAATCAGCCCCAGCATTTT

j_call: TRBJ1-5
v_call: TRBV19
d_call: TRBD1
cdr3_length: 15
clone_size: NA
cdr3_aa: CASGSGTASNQPQHF
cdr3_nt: TGTGCCAGCGGTTCCGGGACAGCTAGCAATCAGCCCCAGCATTTT

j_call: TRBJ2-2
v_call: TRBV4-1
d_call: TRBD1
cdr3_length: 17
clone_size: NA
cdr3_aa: CASSQVATGWYTGELFF
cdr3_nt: TGCGCCAGCAGCCAAGTTGCGACAGGGTGGTACACCGGGGAGCTGTTTTTT

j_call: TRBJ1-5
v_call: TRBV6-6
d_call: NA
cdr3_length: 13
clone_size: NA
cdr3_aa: CASREESHQPQHF
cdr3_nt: TGTGCCAGCAGAGAGGAGTCTCATCAGCCCCAGCATTTT

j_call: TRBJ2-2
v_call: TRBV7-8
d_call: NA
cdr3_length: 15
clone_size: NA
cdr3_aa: CASSPSDGTTGELFF
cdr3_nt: TGTGCCAGCAGCCCTAGTGACGGAACTACCGGGGAGCTGTTTTTT

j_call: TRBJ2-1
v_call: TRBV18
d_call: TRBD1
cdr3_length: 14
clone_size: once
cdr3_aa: CASPKTGVMSEQFF
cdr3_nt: TGTGCCAGTCCCAAGACAGGGGTGATGAGTGAGCAGTTCTTC

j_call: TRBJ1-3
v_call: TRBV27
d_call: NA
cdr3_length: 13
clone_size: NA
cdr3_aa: CASREHLGNTIYF
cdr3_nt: TGTGCCAGCAGAGAACATCTTGGAAACACCATATATTTT

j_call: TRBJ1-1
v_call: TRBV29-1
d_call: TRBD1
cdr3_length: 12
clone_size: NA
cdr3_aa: CSVEPMTGTAFF
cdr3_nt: TGCAGCGTTGAACCAATGACAGGGACAGCTTTCTTT

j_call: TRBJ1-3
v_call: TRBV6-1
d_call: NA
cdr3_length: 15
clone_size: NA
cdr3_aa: CASSMDGLSGNTIYF
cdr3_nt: TGTGCCAGCAGCATGGACGGCCTCTCTGGAAACACCATATATTTT

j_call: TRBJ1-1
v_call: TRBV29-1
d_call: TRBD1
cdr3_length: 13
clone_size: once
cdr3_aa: CSAIRQGRTEAFF
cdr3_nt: TGCAGCGCTATTCGACAGGGACGGACTGAAGCTTTCTTT